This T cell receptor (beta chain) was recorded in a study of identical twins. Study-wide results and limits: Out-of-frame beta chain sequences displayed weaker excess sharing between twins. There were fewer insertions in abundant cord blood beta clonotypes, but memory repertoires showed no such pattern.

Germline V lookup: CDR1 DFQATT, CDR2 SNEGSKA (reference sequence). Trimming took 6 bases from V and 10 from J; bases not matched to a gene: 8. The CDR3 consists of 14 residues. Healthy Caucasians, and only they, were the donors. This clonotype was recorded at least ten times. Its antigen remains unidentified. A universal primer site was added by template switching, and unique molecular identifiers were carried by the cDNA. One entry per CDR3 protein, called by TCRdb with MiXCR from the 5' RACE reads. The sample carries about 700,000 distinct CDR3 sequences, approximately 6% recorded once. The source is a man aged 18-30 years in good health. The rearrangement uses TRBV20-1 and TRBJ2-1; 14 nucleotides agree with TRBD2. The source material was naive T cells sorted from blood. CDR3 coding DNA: TGCAGTGCCAGGGGACTAGCGGGAGCTTCCGAGCAGTTCTTC. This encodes CSARGLAGASEQFF.